The clone carrying this TCR beta chain was seen at least ten times. Its cognate antigen is unknown. This sample was taken from a study of molecular identifiers for immune sequencing clone quantification. Across the study: Split five ways in replicates, RNA from roughly 20,000 or 100,000 naive CD8 cells had four portions sequenced. Findings and limits, study-wide: The study found clones above 20 RNA copies held over 99% of effector molecules and under 1% in naive cells. The study reportedly detected spiked Jurkat TCR RNA from one cell among about 970,000 naive cells.

Germline CDR1 MNHEY, CDR2 SMNVEV (reference sequence). The ends were cut back, 3 bases at V and 5 bases at J, with 12 bases in the middle. The CDR3 covers 14 residues. TCRdb redid the calling of the PCR reads with MiXCR, one entry per CDR3 protein. Here the sample spans around 470,000 distinct CDR3 sequences, 20% to 25% being singletons. The authors gated naive CD8 T cells as CD8+CD4-CCR7+CD45RA+ for sorting. V is TRBV27 and J is TRBJ2-3, with D possibly TRBD2 on 5 matching bases. Sequencing was done on a sample of naive CD8+ T cells from blood, with Jurkat cell RNA spiked in. Stated subset: FACS-sorted CD8+CD4-CCR7+CD45RA+ naive T cells. The receptor comes from a human donor in good health. Some libraries in this study had Jurkat cell RNA spiked in. Here the CDR3 reads CASSLSGIRDTQYF. The CDR3 region has the DNA TGTGCCAGCAGTTTGTCCGGGATCAGAGATACGCAGTATTTT.